The clone carrying this TCR beta chain was observed a few times. Its antigen is as yet unknown. The table came from immunoSEQ multiplex PCR; TCRdb's copy has only in-frame clones and leaves some out. The sample shows approximately 20,000 clones, just over 75% of them seen only once. The starting material, graft tissue, was processed to release intraepithelial and lamina propria lymphocytes. The data originate from a study of graft-versus-host responses after intestinal transplantation. The study's findings and limits: Among circulating GvH clones, peak levels were associated with early post-transplant declines in HvG clones.

This CDR3 region has 16 residues. Between the trimmed V and J ends, which lost 5 bases and 5 bases, there was a span of 18 bases. Germline CDR1 reads SGHVS; CDR2 reads FNYEAQ. Sequences were derived from ileum tissue, sampled 12 days after intestinal transplant. The sequence was collected from a human patient who received an intestinal transplant, so some T cells may come from the graft donor. This rearrangement joins TRBV7-6 to TRBJ1-4; possible D gene TRBD1, 5 bases. CDR3 sequence reads: CASSLGSGHNNEKLFF. CDR3 bases: TGTGCCAGCAGCCTAGGTTCAGGGCATAACAATGAAAAACTGTTTTTT.